A selection of T cell receptor beta chains follows, all from one sample in a study of blood T cell repertoires in COVID-19. The protocol was immunoSEQ multiplex PCR, while the TCRdb copy is restricted to in-frame clones and leaves out a portion. Of tens of thousands of clones in the sample, roughly 76% were seen once. The specimen was peripheral blood. The source of these receptors is a woman at least 80 years old with active or convalescent COVID-19. Each CDR3 is given with its conserved first and last residue. The order of the fields is clone size, J gene, D gene, V gene, CDR3 protein, CDR3 DNA. The D gene is left open where the match is weak. Expanded clones get a size class; other rows say once, few or many, or leave the size out.

clone size: .
J gene: TRBJ2-7
D gene: TRBD1
V gene: TRBV9
CDR3 protein: CASSVGRGTRSLSEQYF
CDR3 DNA: TGTGCCAGCAGCGTCGGCAGGGGGACGCGATCGCTTAGCGAGCAGTACTTC

clone size: few
J gene: TRBJ1-1
D gene: .
V gene: TRBV6-2/TRBV6-3
CDR3 protein: CASSYEGGRSEAFF
CDR3 DNA: TGTGCCAGCAGTTACGAGGGGGGGCGCTCTGAAGCTTTCTTT

clone size: .
J gene: TRBJ2-5
D gene: TRBD2
V gene: TRBV7-9
CDR3 protein: CASGLGLGQETQYF
CDR3 DNA: TGTGCCAGCGGGCTGGGACTAGGCCAGGAGACCCAGTACTTC

clone size: .
J gene: TRBJ2-1
D gene: TRBD2
V gene: TRBV30
CDR3 protein: CAWSRLAGVNEQFF
CDR3 DNA: TGTGCCTGGAGTCGACTAGCGGGGGTTAATGAGCAGTTCTTC

clone size: once
J gene: TRBJ1-5
D gene: .
V gene: TRBV29-1
CDR3 protein: CSVEVQKGQPQHF
CDR3 DNA: TGCAGCGTTGAAGTTCAGAAGGGGCAGCCCCAGCATTTT

clone size: .
J gene: TRBJ2-2
D gene: .
V gene: TRBV24-1
CDR3 protein: CATSDPSKQGWNTGELFF
CDR3 DNA: TGTGCCACCAGTGACCCATCCAAACAGGGTTGGAACACCGGGGAGCTGTTTTTT

clone size: .
J gene: TRBJ2-1
D gene: TRBD1
V gene: TRBV11-2
CDR3 protein: CASSSPRDRPDEQFF
CDR3 DNA: TGTGCCAGCAGCTCCCCTCGGGACAGACCCGATGAGCAGTTCTTC

clone size: .
J gene: TRBJ2-2
D gene: .
V gene: TRBV4-1
CDR3 protein: CASSQPDRFTGELFF
CDR3 DNA: TGCGCCAGCAGCCAACCCGACAGGTTCACCGGGGAGCTGTTTTTT

clone size: .
J gene: TRBJ2-1
D gene: TRBD2
V gene: TRBV7-3
CDR3 protein: CASSWTSGEYNEQFF
CDR3 DNA: TGTGCCAGCAGCTGGACTAGCGGGGAATACAATGAGCAGTTCTTC

clone size: .
J gene: TRBJ1-6
D gene: TRBD1
V gene: TRBV25-1
CDR3 protein: CASRTGSSPLHF
CDR3 DNA: TGTGCCAGCCGGACAGGGAGTTCACCCCTCCACTTT

clone size: .
J gene: TRBJ2-7
D gene: .
V gene: TRBV6-5
CDR3 protein: CASRADTYYEQYF
CDR3 DNA: TGTGCCAGCAGGGCGGACACATACTACGAGCAGTACTTC

clone size: .
J gene: TRBJ1-5
D gene: .
V gene: TRBV19
CDR3 protein: CASRMGGVGNQPQHF
CDR3 DNA: TGTGCCAGTAGAATGGGAGGTGTAGGCAATCAGCCCCAGCATTTT

clone size: .
J gene: TRBJ1-6
D gene: .
V gene: TRBV5-1
CDR3 protein: CASSLGTDSPLHF
CDR3 DNA: TGCGCCAGCAGCTTGGGCACAGACTCACCCCTCCACTTT

clone size: .
J gene: TRBJ1-1
D gene: .
V gene: TRBV4-3
CDR3 protein: CASSQETRETEAFF
CDR3 DNA: TGCGCCAGCAGCCAAGAGACGAGGGAGACTGAAGCTTTCTTT

clone size: .
J gene: TRBJ1-1
D gene: .
V gene: TRBV9
CDR3 protein: CASSSGWGEAFF
CDR3 DNA: TGTGCCAGCAGCTCGGGGTGGGGTGAAGCTTTCTTT

clone size: .
J gene: TRBJ2-3
D gene: TRBD2
V gene: TRBV6-5
CDR3 protein: CASSYSDSGGTDTQYF
CDR3 DNA: TGTGCCAGCAGTTACTCAGATAGCGGGGGCACAGATACGCAGTATTTT

clone size: few
J gene: TRBJ1-1
D gene: .
V gene: TRBV7-2
CDR3 protein: CASSYRGSTEAFF
CDR3 DNA: TGTGCCAGCAGCTACCGGGGTTCCACTGAAGCTTTCTTT

clone size: once
J gene: TRBJ2-1
D gene: TRBD2
V gene: TRBV5-6
CDR3 protein: CASSLSAGGGQFF
CDR3 DNA: TGTGCCAGCAGCTTGTCCGCGGGAGGGGGGCAGTTCTTC

clone size: .
J gene: TRBJ2-2
D gene: .
V gene: TRBV6-5
CDR3 protein: CASTIKGAGELFF
CDR3 DNA: TGTGCCAGCACTATAAAAGGGGCCGGGGAGCTGTTTTTT

clone size: .
J gene: TRBJ1-4
D gene: .
V gene: TRBV19
CDR3 protein: CASSMGQLNEKLFF
CDR3 DNA: TGTGCCAGTAGTATGGGCCAGTTGAATGAAAAACTGTTTTTT

clone size: few
J gene: TRBJ1-5
D gene: TRBD1
V gene: TRBV6-2/TRBV6-3
CDR3 protein: CASSSRQGHQPQHF
CDR3 DNA: TGTGCCAGCAGTTCCCGACAGGGCCATCAGCCCCAGCATTTT

clone size: .
J gene: TRBJ1-2
D gene: TRBD1
V gene: TRBV12-3/TRBV12-4
CDR3 protein: CASSPLQGRGYTF
CDR3 DNA: TGTGCCAGCAGTCCACTACAGGGGAGGGGCTACACCTTC

clone size: few
J gene: TRBJ1-1
D gene: .
V gene: TRBV12-3/TRBV12-4
CDR3 protein: CASSFLVNTEAFF
CDR3 DNA: TGTGCCAGCAGTTTTTTAGTGAACACTGAAGCTTTCTTT

clone size: .
J gene: TRBJ1-2
D gene: .
V gene: TRBV7-9
CDR3 protein: CASSLGGIGYGYTF
CDR3 DNA: TGTGCCAGCAGCTTAGGGGGCATCGGCTATGGCTACACCTTC

clone size: .
J gene: TRBJ2-1
D gene: .
V gene: TRBV9
CDR3 protein: CASSATGSYNEQFF
CDR3 DNA: TGTGCCAGCAGCGCGACAGGCTCCTACAATGAGCAGTTCTTC

clone size: few
J gene: TRBJ2-1
D gene: .
V gene: TRBV4-1
CDR3 protein: CATGRGFNEQFF
CDR3 DNA: TGCGCCACTGGGCGGGGATTCAATGAGCAGTTCTTC

clone size: once
J gene: TRBJ1-2
D gene: .
V gene: TRBV3-1/TRBV3-2
CDR3 protein: CASSHRVSNYGYTF
CDR3 DNA: TGTGCCAGCAGCCATCGGGTATCTAACTATGGCTACACCTTC

clone size: .
J gene: TRBJ1-1
D gene: .
V gene: TRBV9
CDR3 protein: CASSPIGGRAFF
CDR3 DNA: TGTGCCAGCAGCCCGATCGGGGGTAGAGCTTTCTTT

clone size: .
J gene: TRBJ2-2
D gene: .
V gene: TRBV11-3
CDR3 protein: CASSPRSSQNTGELFF
CDR3 DNA: TGTGCCAGCAGCCCGCGGAGTAGCCAGAACACCGGGGAGCTGTTTTTT

clone size: .
J gene: TRBJ1-5
D gene: .
V gene: TRBV6-2/TRBV6-3
CDR3 protein: CASSYEGSVNQPQHF
CDR3 DNA: TGTGCCAGCAGTTACGAGGGATCGGTAAATCAGCCCCAGCATTTT

clone size: .
J gene: TRBJ1-1
D gene: .
V gene: TRBV11-3
CDR3 protein: CASSPDSGTEAFF
CDR3 DNA: TGTGCCAGCAGCCCTGACTCGGGCACTGAAGCTTTCTTT

clone size: .
J gene: TRBJ2-5
D gene: TRBD2
V gene: TRBV7-9
CDR3 protein: CASSFLAGAQETQYF
CDR3 DNA: TGTGCCAGCAGCTTCCTAGCGGGGGCCCAAGAGACCCAGTACTTC

clone size: .
J gene: TRBJ1-5
D gene: TRBD1
V gene: TRBV11-2
CDR3 protein: CASSEVTGLLAGDQPQHF
CDR3 DNA: TGTGCCAGCTCGGAAGTGACAGGGTTGCTCGCGGGTGACCAGCCCCAGCATTTT

clone size: .
J gene: TRBJ2-5
D gene: TRBD2
V gene: TRBV28
CDR3 protein: CASSLFGLVETQYF
CDR3 DNA: TGTGCCAGCAGTTTATTCGGACTAGTAGAGACCCAGTACTTC

clone size: .
J gene: TRBJ1-1
D gene: .
V gene: TRBV4-1
CDR3 protein: CASSQEIPSGVVMNTEAFF
CDR3 DNA: TGCGCCAGCAGCCAAGAAATCCCCTCAGGGGTCGTCATGAACACTGAAGCTTTCTTT

clone size: .
J gene: TRBJ2-5
D gene: .
V gene: TRBV11-2
CDR3 protein: CASSLGAGQQETQYF
CDR3 DNA: TGTGCCAGCAGCTTAGGTGCGGGGCAACAAGAGACCCAGTACTTC

clone size: once
J gene: TRBJ2-1
D gene: TRBD2
V gene: TRBV7-3
CDR3 protein: CASSPWVAGDNEQFF
CDR3 DNA: TGTGCCAGCAGCCCATGGGTAGCGGGGGACAATGAGCAGTTCTTC

clone size: .
J gene: TRBJ1-2
D gene: .
V gene: TRBV29-1
CDR3 protein: CSVESGQGYGYTF
CDR3 DNA: TGCAGCGTTGAGAGTGGACAAGGCTATGGCTACACCTTC

clone size: once
J gene: TRBJ2-5
D gene: .
V gene: TRBV12-3/TRBV12-4
CDR3 protein: CASSFGVRETQYF
CDR3 DNA: TGTGCCAGCAGTTTTGGTGTCCGGGAGACCCAGTACTTC

clone size: .
J gene: TRBJ2-3
D gene: .
V gene: TRBV6-4
CDR3 protein: CASSSVLFTDTQYF
CDR3 DNA: TGTGCCAGCAGTTCGGTTCTATTCACAGATACGCAGTATTTT

clone size: .
J gene: TRBJ2-5
D gene: .
V gene: TRBV14
CDR3 protein: CASSQDLRETQYF
CDR3 DNA: TGTGCCAGCAGCCAAGATCTCCGAGAGACCCAGTACTTC

clone size: few
J gene: TRBJ1-5
D gene: TRBD1
V gene: TRBV30
CDR3 protein: CAWSPETGRSNQPQHF
CDR3 DNA: TGTGCCTGGTCCCCTGAGACAGGGAGGAGCAATCAGCCCCAGCATTTT

clone size: .
J gene: TRBJ1-5
D gene: TRBD1
V gene: TRBV3-1/TRBV3-2
CDR3 protein: CASSQGLTGTGGWRNQPQHF
CDR3 DNA: TGTGCCAGCAGCCAAGGTCTAACTGGGACAGGGGGCTGGCGCAATCAGCCCCAGCATTTT

clone size: once
J gene: TRBJ1-1
D gene: TRBD1
V gene: TRBV6-6
CDR3 protein: CASIRQGDMNTEAFF
CDR3 DNA: TGTGCCAGCATTAGACAGGGTGATATGAACACTGAAGCTTTCTTT

clone size: few
J gene: TRBJ2-7
D gene: TRBD1
V gene: TRBV4-3
CDR3 protein: CASPGGQGPIIPTYEQYF
CDR3 DNA: TGCGCCAGCCCCGGGGGACAGGGGCCAATCATCCCAACCTACGAGCAGTACTTC

clone size: .
J gene: TRBJ1-2
D gene: TRBD1
V gene: TRBV7-9
CDR3 protein: CASSRGQGDGYTF
CDR3 DNA: TGTGCCAGCAGCAGAGGACAGGGCGATGGCTACACCTTC

clone size: few
J gene: TRBJ1-6
D gene: .
V gene: TRBV30
CDR3 protein: CAWSLTASGAGDSPLHF
CDR3 DNA: TGTGCCTGGAGCCTAACCGCATCAGGGGCGGGGGATTCACCCCTCCACTTT

clone size: .
J gene: TRBJ1-3
D gene: TRBD1
V gene: TRBV10-1
CDR3 protein: CASSEGGTASGNTIYF
CDR3 DNA: TGCGCCAGCAGTGAGGGTGGGACAGCCTCTGGAAACACCATATATTTT

clone size: once
J gene: TRBJ2-5
D gene: .
V gene: TRBV19
CDR3 protein: CASSAPRAGTSRETQYF
CDR3 DNA: TGTGCCAGTAGTGCCCCCCGGGCCGGGACATCGAGGGAGACCCAGTACTTC

clone size: many
J gene: TRBJ2-7
D gene: .
V gene: TRBV6-1
CDR3 protein: CASSEIDSRAYEQYF
CDR3 DNA: TGTGCCAGCAGTGAAATTGACTCTAGAGCTTACGAGCAGTACTTC

clone size: .
J gene: TRBJ1-2
D gene: TRBD1
V gene: TRBV2
CDR3 protein: CASSVQGGGSEGYTF
CDR3 DNA: TGTGCCAGCAGCGTACAGGGGGGTGGATCGGAAGGCTACACCTTC

clone size: .
J gene: TRBJ1-4
D gene: .
V gene: TRBV30
CDR3 protein: CAWSPGTTNEKLFF
CDR3 DNA: TGTGCCTGGAGTCCCGGGACAACTAATGAAAAACTGTTTTTT

clone size: .
J gene: TRBJ1-5
D gene: TRBD1
V gene: TRBV4-3
CDR3 protein: CASSQSGTANQPQHF
CDR3 DNA: TGCGCCAGCAGCCAGTCCGGGACAGCAAATCAGCCCCAGCATTTT

clone size: .
J gene: TRBJ1-1
D gene: .
V gene: TRBV7-6
CDR3 protein: CASSLDYGAMNTEAFF
CDR3 DNA: TGTGCCAGCAGCTTAGATTATGGGGCCATGAACACTGAAGCTTTCTTT

clone size: .
J gene: TRBJ1-6
D gene: .
V gene: TRBV25-1
CDR3 protein: CASSVVGWNSPLHF
CDR3 DNA: TGTGCCAGCAGTGTGGTGGGCTGGAATTCACCCCTCCACTTT